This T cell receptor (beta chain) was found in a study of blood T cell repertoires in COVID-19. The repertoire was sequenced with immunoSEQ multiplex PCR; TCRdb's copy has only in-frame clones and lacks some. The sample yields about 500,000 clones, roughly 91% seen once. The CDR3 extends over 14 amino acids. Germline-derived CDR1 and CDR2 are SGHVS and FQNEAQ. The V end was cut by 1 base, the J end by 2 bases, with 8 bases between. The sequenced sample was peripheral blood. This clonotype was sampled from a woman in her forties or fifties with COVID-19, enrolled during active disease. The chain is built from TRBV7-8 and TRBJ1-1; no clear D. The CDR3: CASSLGAGNTEAFF. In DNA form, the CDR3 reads TGTGCCAGCAGCTTAGGGGCGGGAAACACTGAAGCTTTCTTT.